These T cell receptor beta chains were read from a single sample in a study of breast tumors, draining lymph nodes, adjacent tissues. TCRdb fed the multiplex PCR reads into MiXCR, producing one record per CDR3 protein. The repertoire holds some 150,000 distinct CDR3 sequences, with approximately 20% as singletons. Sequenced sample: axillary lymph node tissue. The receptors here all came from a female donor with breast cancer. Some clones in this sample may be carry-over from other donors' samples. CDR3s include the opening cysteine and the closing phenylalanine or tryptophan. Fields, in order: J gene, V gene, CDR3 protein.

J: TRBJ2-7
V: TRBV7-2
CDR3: CASSYTGGYLWEQYF

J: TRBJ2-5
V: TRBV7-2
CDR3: CASSKAGGGGETQYF

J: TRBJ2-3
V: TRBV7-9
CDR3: CASSLVADTQYF

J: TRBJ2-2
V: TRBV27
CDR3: CASSLVVEAGELFF

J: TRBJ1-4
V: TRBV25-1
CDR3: CASSANRGSLEKLFF

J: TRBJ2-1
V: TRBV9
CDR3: CACSVGARLAVDEQFF

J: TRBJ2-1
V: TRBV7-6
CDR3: CASSLVETDYNEQFF

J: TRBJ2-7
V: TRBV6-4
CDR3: CAKRTGLWEQYF

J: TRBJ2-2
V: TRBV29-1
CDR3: CSVRTGTTGELFF

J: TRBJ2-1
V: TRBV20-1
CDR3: CSARAPRDRGNEQFF

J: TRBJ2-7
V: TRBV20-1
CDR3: CSARKDSSSYEQYF

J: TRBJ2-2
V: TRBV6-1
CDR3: CASTLWGASDTGELFF

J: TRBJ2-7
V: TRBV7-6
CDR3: CASSRGGTSGRYEQYF

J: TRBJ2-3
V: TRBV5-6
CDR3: CASSLGISTDTQYF

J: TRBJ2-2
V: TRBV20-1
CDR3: CSAPKNTGELFF

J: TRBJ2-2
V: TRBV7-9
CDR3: CASSSNRGWSNTGELFF

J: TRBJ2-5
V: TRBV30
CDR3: CAWTPAGGDQETQYF

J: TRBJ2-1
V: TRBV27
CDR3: CASTTPLGDLGVNEQFF

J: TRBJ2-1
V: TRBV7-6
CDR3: CASSPSAGSYNEQFF

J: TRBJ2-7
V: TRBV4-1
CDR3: CASSQETNSYEQYF

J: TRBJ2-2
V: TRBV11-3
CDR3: CASSLEAGITGELFF

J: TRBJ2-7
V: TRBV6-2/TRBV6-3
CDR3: CASSHPPGAGAYEQYF

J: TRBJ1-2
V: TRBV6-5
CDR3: CASSIGITYGYTF

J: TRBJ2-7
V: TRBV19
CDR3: CASSSGLAGGEQYF

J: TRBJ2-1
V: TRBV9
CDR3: CASRRTSGGRNEQFF

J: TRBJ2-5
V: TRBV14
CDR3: CASSNKWGGSQTQYF

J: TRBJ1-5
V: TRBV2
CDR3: CASSVEWAATNQPQHF

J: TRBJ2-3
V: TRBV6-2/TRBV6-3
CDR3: CASSLQQIADTQYF

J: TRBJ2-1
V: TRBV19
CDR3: CASRQGERNNEQFF

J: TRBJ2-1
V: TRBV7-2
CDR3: CASSFKGWGQAGNEQFF

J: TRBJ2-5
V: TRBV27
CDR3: CASSLGSGKETQYF

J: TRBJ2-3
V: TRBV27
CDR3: CASSLALAATDTQYF

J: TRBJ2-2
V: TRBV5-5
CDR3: CASSSRGQGANTGVLFF

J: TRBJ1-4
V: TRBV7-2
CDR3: CASSFTGLATNEKLFF

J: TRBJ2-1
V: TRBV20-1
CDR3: CSASGTRWSNEQFF

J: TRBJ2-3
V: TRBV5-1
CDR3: CASSSEYGTDTQYF

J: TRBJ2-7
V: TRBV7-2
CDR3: CASSLVRTYEQYF

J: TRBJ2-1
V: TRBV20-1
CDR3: CSARGVGTTYNEQFF

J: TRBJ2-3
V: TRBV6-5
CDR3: CASSLTVSTDTQYF

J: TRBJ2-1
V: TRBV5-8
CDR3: CASRSGLAYNEQFF

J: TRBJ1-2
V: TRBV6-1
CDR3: CASNPATGYGYTF

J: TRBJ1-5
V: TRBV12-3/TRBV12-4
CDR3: CASSRDRAGNQPQHF

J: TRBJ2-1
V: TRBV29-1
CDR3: CSAPVGGSYNEQFF

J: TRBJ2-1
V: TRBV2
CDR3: CASSPGTSGRGFAKQFF

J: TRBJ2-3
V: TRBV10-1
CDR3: CASSDPPSSGSGTDTQYF

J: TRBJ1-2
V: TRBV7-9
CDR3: CASSYHTRGHGYTF

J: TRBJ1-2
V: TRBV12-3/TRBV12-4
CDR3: CASSPTGTGVKGYTF

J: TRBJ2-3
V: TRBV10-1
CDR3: CASSDFGSTGDTQYF

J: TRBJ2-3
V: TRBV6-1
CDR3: CASSAVRGGTQYF

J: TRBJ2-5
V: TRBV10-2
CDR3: CASGRGQGETQYF

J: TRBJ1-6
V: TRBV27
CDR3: CASSLKRGGGSPLHF

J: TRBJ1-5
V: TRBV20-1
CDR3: CSARRGGAGQPQHF

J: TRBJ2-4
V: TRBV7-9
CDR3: CASSQGVGTGIAKNIQYF

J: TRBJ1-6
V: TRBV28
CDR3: CASSPRARNSPLHF